Sequencing of this TCR beta chain was carried out in a study of T-cell reconstitution after alpha-beta-depleted transplantation in children (dated by TCRdb to 2016 to 2018). Regarding the research as a whole: The study quantitatively tracked T-cell immune reconstitution after TCRalphabeta/CD19-depleted allogeneic hematopoietic cell transplantation in children using TCR repertoire profiling.

From a lookup of the germline V gene, CDR1 and CDR2 are SGHRS and YFSETQ. The cysteine opens and the phenylalanine closes a CDR3 of 14 amino acids. Only CDR3 DNA is held: 42 bases, read in frame from base 1. At the junction V is shortened by 6 bases and J by 1 base, with 13 bases in between. Library preparation used PCR. The instrument was an Illumina HiSeq 2500. Molecular barcoding was employed in the preparation of TCR libraries, with unique molecular identifiers being used to normalize TCRbeta repertoire quantification. TCRdb applied fastp at Q25 and MiXCR to the public reads, then kept only in-frame beta chains. Merged by CDR3 protein, the rows form single entries marked with the most common genes and DNA. The sample yields around 250,000 distinct CDR3 sequences; 9.9% were counted once. The leading ten clones occupy roughly a tenth of the sample. Based on its abundance in the sample, this clonotype is medium-sized (0.01 to 0.1%). Its target antigen remains unknown. The sample holds no much larger clone one base away, and base qualities are not on file.

This receptor chain uses TRBV5-1 and TRBJ1-1, with no reliable assignment of the D segment. The input for sequencing was PBMCs from the stem cell graft donor, taken from the stem cell graft. This clonotype was sampled from a human donor who donated a stem cell graft to a child with SCID. The bases read TGCGCCAGCACCCGAGACACGGCGAACACTGAAGCTTTCTTT. It codes for CASTRDTANTEAFF.